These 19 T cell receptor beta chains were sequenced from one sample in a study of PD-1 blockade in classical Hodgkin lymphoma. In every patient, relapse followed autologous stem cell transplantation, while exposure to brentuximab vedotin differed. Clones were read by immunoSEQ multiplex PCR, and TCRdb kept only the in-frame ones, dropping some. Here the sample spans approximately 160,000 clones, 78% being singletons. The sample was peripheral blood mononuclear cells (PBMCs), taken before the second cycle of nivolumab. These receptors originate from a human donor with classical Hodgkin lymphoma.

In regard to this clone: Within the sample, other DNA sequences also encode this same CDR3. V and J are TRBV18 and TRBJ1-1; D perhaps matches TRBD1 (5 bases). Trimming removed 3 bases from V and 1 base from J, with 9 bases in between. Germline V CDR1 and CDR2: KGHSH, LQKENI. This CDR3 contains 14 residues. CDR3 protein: CASSPPGANTEAFF. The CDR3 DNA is TGTGCCAGCTCACCCCCCGGGGCGAACACTGAAGCTTTCTTT. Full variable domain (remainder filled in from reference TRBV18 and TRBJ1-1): NAGVMQNPRHLVRRRGQEARLRCSPMKGHSHVYWYRQLPEEGLKFMVYLQKENIIDESGMPKERFSAEFPKEGPSILRIQQVVRGDSAAYFCASSPPGANTEAFFGQGTRLTVV.

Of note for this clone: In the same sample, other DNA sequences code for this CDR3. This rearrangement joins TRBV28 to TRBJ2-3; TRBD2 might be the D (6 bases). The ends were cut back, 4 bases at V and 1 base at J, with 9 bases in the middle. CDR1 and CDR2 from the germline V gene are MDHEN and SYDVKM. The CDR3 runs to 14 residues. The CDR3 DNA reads TGTGCCAGCAGTTCCCCGGGGGGCACAGATACGCAGTATTTT. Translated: CASSSPGGTDTQYF.

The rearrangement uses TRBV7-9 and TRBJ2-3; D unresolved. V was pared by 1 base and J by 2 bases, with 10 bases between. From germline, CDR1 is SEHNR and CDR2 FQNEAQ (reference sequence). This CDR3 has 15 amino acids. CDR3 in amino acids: CASSLVSRTTDTQYF. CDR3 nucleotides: TGTGCCAGCAGCTTAGTATCCAGAACCACAGATACGCAGTATTTT.

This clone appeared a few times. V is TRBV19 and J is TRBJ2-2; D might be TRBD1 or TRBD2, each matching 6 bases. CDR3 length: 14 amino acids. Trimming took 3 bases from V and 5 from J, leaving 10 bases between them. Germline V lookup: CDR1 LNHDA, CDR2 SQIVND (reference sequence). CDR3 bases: TGTGCCAGTAGTATGGGGGGCGCGACCGGGGAGCTGTTTTTT. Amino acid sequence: CASSMGGATGELFF. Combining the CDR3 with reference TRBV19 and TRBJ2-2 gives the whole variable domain DGGITQSPKYLFRKEGQNVTLSCEQNLNHDAMYWYRQDPGQGLRLIYYSQIVNDFQKGDIAEGYSVSREKKESFPLTVTSAQKNPTAFYLCASSMGGATGELFFGEGSRLTVL.

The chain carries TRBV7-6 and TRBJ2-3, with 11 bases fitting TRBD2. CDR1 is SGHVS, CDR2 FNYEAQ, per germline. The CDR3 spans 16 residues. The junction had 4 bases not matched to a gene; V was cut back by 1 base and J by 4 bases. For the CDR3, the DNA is TGTGCCAGCAGCTTAGGTAGCGGGAGGGCGGCAGATACGCAGTATTTT. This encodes CASSLGSGRAADTQYF.

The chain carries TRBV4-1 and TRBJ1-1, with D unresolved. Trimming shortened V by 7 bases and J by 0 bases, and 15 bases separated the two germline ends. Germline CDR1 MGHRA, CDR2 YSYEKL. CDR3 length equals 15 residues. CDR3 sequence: CASTPFGDMNTEAFF. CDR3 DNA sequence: TGCGCCAGCACCCCCTTCGGCGACATGAACACTGAAGCTTTCTTT.

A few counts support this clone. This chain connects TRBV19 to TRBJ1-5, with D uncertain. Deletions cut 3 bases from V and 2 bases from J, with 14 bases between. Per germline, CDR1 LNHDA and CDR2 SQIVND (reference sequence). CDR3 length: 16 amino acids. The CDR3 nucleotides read TGTGCCAGTAGTATCCTGAACGGACGGGGCAATCAGCCCCAGCATTTT. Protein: CASSILNGRGNQPQHF.

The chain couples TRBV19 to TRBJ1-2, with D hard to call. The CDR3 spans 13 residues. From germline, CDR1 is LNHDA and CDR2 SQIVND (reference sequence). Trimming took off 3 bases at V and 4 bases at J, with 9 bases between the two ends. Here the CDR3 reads CASSIRGLYGYTF. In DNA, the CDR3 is TGTGCCAGTAGTATTCGCGGTCTCTATGGCTACACCTTC.

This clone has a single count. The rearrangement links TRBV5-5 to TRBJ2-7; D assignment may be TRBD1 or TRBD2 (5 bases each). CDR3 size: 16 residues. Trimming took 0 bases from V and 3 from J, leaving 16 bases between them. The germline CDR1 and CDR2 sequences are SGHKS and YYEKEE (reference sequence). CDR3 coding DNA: TGTGCCAGCAGCTTGGAGGGAGTCATAGGGGACTACGAGCAGTACTTC. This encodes CASSLEGVIGDYEQYF.

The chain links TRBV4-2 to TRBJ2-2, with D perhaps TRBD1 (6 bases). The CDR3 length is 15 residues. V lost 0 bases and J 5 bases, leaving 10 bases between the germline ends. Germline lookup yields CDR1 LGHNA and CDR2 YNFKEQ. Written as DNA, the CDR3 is TGTGCCAGCAGCCAAGAACCAGGGGTAACCGGGGAGCTGTTTTTT. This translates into CASSQEPGVTGELFF.

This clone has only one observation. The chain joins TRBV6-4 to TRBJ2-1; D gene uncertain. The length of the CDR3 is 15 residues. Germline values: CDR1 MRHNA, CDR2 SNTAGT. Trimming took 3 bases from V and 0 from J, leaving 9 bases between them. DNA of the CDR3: TGTGCCAGCAGTGAAGACCCGAGCTCCTACAATGAGCAGTTCTTC. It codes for CASSEDPSSYNEQFF.

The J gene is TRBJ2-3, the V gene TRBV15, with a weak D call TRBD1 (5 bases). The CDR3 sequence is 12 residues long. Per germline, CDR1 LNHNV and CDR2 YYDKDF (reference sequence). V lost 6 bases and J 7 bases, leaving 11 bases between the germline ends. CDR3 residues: CATSTGENTQYF. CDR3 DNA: TGTGCCACCAGTACAGGAGAGAATACGCAGTATTTT. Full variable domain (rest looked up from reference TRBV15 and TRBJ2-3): DAMVIQNPRYQVTQFGKPVTLSCSQTLNHNVMYWYQQKSSQAPKLLFHYYDKDFNNEADTPDNFQSRRPNTSFCFLDIRSPGLGDTAMYLCATSTGENTQYFGPGTRLTVL.

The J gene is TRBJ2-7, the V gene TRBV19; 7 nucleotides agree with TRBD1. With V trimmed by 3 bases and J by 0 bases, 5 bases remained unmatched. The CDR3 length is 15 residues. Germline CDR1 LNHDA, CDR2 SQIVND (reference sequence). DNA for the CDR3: TGTGCCAGTAGTATCCAGGGGGATACCTCCTACGAGCAGTACTTC. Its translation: CASSIQGDTSYEQYF.

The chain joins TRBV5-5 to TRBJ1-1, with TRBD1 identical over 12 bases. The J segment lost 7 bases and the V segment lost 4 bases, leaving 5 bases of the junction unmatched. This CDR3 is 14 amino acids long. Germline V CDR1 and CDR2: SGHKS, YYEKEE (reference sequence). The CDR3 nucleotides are TGTGCCAGCAGCCGGGGACAGGGGGCGAATGAAGCTTTCTTT. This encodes CASSRGQGANEAFF.

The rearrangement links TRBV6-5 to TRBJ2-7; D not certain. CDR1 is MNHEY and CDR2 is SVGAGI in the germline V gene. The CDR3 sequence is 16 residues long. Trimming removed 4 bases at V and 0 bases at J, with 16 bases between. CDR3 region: CASSFTYGSSSYEQYF. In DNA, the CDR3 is TGTGCCAGCAGTTTTACTTACGGCAGCTCCTCCTACGAGCAGTACTTC.

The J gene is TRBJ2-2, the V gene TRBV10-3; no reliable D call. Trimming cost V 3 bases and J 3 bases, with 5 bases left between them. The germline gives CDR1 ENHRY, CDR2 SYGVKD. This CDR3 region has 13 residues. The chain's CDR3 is CAISDQYTGELFF. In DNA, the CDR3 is TGTGCCATCAGTGACCAGTACACCGGGGAGCTGTTTTTT.

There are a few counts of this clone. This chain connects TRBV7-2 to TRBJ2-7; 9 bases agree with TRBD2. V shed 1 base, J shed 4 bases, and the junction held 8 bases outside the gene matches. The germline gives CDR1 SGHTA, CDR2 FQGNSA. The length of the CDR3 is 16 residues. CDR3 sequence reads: CASSLGSSGIDYEQYF. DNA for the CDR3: TGTGCCAGCAGCTTAGGTTCTAGCGGGATTGATTACGAGCAGTACTTC.

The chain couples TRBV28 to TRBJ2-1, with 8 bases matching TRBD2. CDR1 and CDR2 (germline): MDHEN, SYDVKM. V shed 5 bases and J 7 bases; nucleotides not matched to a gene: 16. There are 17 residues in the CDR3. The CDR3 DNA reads TGTGCCAGCAGTCCCCATCGGCTCCTAGCGGGCCGGAATGAGCAGTTCTTC. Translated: CASSPHRLLAGRNEQFF. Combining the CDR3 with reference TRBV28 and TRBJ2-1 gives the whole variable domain DVKVTQSSRYLVKRTGEKVFLECVQDMDHENMFWYRQDPGLGLRLIYFSYDVKMKEKGDIPEGYSVSREKKERFSLILESASTNQTSMYLCASSPHRLLAGRNEQFFGPGTRLTVL.

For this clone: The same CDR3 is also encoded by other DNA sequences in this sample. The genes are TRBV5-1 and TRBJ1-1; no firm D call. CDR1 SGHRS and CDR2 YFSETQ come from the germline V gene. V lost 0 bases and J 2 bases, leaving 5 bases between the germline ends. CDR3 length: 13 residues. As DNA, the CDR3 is TGCGCCAGCAGCTTGGGGGTTAACACTGAAGCTTTCTTT. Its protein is CASSLGVNTEAFF.